The clone carrying this T cell receptor beta chain came up many times. Its antigen is still unknown. The CDR3 goes on 3 residues after the read ends, and that part is filled in from the germline J gene. These data are taken from a study of T cell clonality in common variable immunodeficiency. Each donor provided about 5 to 9 ml of heparinized whole blood. Study results and limitations: Fewer TCRbeta clones were shared among CVID subjects than controls. Reportedly, TCR beta sequences from common variable immunodeficiency showed fewer deletions and N-nucleotide insertions.

The CDR3 totals 17 residues. V trimming: 2 bases; J trimming: 0 bases; junction bases outside the gene matches: 4. Germline V gene data show CDR1 as SGHVS and CDR2 as FQNEAQ. Some clones are missing from TCRdb's copy, which holds only in-frame ones; the method was immunoSEQ multiplex PCR. This repertoire holds 50,000 to 60,000 clones, and none appear only once. This sequence was found in a person between 18 and 69 years old in good health. The rearrangement uses TRBV7-8 and TRBJ2-6; 7 bases line up with TRBD1. The sequenced sample was peripheral blood mononuclear cells. This CDR3 is CASSLFGTASGANVLTF. The CDR3 bases that were read are TGTGCCAGCAGCTTATTTGGGACAGCCTCTGGGGCCAACGTC.